This T cell receptor (beta chain) appears in the sequencing data of a study of T cell responses to AZD1222 COVID-19 vaccine. Study summary: Second-dose intervals of approximately 4 or approximately 12 weeks were pooled.

Study-level results: Most donors were white British and more were female, and clonal diversity was possibly underestimated. After the peak T cell response, and only then, were repertoires sampled.

The CDR3 totals 14 residues. Germline CDR1 is SEHNR and CDR2 is FQNEAQ (reference sequence). Between the trimmed V and J ends, which lost 5 bases and 13 bases, there was a span of 23 bases. Method: immunoSEQ multiplex PCR; TCRdb's copy keeps in-frame clones and lacks some. Seen here are under 170,000 clones, around 94% observed once, and the top ten hold around 1.3%. Concerning this clone: What it binds is unknown.

Here the sequenced sample was peripheral blood, taken on day 0 of AZD1222 vaccination. The origin of this receptor is an adult in good health. The chain recombines TRBV7-9 with TRBJ1-2; D unresolved. CDR3 region: CASSLRSTISLSTF. The CDR3 DNA reads as TGTGCCAGCAGCCTACGTTCAACTATATCGCTCAGCACCTTC.